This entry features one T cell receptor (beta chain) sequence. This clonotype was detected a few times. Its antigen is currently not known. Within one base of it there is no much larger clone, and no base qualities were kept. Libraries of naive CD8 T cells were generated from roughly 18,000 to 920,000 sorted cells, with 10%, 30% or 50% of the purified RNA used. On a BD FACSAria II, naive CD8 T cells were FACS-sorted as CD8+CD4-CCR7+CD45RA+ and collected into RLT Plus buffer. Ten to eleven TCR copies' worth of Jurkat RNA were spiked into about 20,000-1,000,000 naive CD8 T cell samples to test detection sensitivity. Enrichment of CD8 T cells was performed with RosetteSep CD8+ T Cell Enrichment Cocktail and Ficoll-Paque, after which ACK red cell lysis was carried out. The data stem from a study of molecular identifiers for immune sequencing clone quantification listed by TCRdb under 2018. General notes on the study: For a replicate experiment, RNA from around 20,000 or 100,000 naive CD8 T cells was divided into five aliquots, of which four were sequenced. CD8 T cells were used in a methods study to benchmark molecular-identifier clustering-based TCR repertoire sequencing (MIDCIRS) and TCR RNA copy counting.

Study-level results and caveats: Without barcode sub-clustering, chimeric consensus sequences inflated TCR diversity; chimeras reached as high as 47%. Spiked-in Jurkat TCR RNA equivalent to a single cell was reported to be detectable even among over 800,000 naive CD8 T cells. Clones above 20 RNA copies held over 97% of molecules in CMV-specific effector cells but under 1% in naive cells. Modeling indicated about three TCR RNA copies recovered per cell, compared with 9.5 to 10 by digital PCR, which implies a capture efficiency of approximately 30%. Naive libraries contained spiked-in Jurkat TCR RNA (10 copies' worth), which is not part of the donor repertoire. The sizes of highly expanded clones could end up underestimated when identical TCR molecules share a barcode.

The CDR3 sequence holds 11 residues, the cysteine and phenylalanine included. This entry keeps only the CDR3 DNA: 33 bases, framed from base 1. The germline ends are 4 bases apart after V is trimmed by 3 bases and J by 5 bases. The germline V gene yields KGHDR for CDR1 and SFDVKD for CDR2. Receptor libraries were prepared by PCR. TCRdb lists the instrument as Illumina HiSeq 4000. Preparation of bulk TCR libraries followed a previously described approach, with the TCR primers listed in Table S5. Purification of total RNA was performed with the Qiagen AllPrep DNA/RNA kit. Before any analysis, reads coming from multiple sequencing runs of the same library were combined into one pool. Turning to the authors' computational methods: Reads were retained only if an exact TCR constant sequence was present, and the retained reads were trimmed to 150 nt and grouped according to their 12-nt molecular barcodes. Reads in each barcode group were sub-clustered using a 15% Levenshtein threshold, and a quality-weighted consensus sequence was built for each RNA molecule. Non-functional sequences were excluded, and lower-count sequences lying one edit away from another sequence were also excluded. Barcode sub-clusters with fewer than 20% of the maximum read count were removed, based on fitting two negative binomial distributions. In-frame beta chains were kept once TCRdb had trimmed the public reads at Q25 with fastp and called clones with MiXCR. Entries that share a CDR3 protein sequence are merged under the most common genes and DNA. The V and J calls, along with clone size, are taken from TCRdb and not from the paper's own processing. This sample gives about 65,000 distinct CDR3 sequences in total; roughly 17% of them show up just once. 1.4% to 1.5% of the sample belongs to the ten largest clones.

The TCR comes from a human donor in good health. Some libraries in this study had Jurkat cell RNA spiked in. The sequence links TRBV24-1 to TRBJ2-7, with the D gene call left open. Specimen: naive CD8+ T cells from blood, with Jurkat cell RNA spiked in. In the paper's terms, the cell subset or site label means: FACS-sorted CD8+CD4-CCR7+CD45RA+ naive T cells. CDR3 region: CATSDINEQYF. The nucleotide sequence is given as TGTGCCACCAGTGATATAAACGAGCAGTACTTC.